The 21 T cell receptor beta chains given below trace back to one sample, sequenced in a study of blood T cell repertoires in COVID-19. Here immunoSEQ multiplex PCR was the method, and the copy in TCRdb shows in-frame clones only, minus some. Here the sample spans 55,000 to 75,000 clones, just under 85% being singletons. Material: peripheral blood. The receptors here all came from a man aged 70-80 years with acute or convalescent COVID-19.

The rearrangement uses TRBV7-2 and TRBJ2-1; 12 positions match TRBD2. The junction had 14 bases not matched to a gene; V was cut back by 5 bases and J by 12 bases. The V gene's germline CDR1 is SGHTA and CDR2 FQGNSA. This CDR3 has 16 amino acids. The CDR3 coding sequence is TGTGCCAGCAGCCCCAACCAACCTCTAGCGGGAGGGAGGCAGTTCTTC. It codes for CASSPNQPLAGGRQFF.

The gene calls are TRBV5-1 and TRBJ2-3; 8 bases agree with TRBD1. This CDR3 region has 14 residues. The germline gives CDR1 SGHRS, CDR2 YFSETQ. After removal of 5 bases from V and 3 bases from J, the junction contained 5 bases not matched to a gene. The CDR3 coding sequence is TGCGCCAGCAGACAAGGACAGGGTACAGATACGCAGTATTTT. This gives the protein CASRQGQGTDTQYF.

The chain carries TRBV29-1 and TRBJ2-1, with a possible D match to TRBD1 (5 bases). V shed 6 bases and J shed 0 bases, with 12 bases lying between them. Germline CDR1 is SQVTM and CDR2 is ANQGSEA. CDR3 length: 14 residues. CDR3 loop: CSVLDTSSYNEQFF. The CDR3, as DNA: TGCAGCGTACTGGACACAAGCTCCTACAATGAGCAGTTCTTC.

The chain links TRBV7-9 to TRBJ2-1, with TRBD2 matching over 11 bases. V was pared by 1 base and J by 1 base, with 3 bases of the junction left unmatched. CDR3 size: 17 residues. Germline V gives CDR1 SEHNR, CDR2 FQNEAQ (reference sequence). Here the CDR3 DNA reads TGTGCCAGCAGCTTAGTGCGGACTAGCGGGTCCTACAATGAGCAGTTCTTC. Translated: CASSLVRTSGSYNEQFF.

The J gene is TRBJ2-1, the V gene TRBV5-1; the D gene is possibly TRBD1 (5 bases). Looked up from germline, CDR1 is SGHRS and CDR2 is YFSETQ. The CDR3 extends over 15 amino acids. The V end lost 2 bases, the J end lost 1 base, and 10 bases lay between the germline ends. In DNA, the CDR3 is TGCGCCAGCAGCTTCAGGCCAGGGTCCTACAATGAGCAGTTCTTC. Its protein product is CASSFRPGSYNEQFF.

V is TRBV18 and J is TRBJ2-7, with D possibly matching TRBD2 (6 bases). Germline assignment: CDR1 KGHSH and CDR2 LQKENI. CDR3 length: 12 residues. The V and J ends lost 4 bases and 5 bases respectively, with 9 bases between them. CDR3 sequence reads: CASSRGDDEQYF. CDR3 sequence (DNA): TGTGCCAGCTCACGGGGGGATGACGAGCAGTACTTC.

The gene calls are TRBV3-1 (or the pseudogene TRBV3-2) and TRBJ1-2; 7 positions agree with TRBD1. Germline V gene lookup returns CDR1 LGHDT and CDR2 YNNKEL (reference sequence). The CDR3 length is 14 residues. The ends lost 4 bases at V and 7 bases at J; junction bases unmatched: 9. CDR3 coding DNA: TGTGCCAGCAGCCTAGCTGACAGGGCGGCTGGCTACACCTTC. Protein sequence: CASSLADRAAGYTF.

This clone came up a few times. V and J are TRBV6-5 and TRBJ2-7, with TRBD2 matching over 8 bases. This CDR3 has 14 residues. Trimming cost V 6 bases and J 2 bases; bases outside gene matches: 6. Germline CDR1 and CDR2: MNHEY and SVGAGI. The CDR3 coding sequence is TGTGCCAGCAGCCCACCGGGAGGGCCCTACGAGCAGTACTTC. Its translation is CASSPPGGPYEQYF.

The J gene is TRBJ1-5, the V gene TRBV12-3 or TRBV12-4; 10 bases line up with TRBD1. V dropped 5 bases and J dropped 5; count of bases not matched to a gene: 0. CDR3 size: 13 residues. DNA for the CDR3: TGTGCCAGCAGTGGACAGGGGGATCAGCCCCAGCATTTT. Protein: CASSGQGDQPQHF.

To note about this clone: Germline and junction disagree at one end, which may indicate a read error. The CDR3 DNA is TGTGCCAGCTCCCCACCTGCGGGAGACTCCTACAATGAGCAGTTCTTC. This gives the protein CASSPPAGDSYNEQFF. The chain links TRBV18 to TRBJ2-1, with 7 bases that match TRBD2. The CDR3 runs 16 residues. CDR1 is KGHSH and CDR2 is LQKENI in the germline V gene.

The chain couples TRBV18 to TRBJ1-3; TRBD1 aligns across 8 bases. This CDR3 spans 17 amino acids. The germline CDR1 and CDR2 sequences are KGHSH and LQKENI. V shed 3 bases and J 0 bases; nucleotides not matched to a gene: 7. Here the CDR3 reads CASSPKPTGGSGNTIYF. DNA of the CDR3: TGTGCCAGCTCACCTAAGCCAACAGGGGGCTCTGGAAACACCATATATTTT.

Here the CDR3 DNA reads TGTGCCTGGAGTTCCCGACAGGGCCCAGCTTTCTTT. Translation gives CAWSSRQGPAFF. The rearrangement joins TRBV30 to TRBJ1-1; 7 bases align to TRBD1. Germline V gene lookup returns CDR1 GTSNPN and CDR2 SVGIG (reference sequence). CDR3 size: 12 residues. With V trimmed by 2 bases and J by 10 bases, 7 bases remained unmatched.

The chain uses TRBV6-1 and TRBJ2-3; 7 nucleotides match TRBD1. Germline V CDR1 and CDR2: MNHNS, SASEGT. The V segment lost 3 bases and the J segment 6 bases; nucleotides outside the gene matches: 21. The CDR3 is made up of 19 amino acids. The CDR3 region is CASSDQAGTAKPPSDTQYF. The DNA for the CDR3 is TGTGCCAGCAGTGACCAGGCCGGGACAGCAAAGCCGCCATCTGATACGCAGTATTTT.

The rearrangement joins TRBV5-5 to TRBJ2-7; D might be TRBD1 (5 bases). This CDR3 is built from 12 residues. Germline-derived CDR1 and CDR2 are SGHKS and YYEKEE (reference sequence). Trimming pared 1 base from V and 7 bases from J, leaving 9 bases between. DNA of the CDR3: TGTGCCAGCAGCTTGCCCCGACAGGAGCAGTACTTC. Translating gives CASSLPRQEQYF.

CDR3 sequence reads: CASSPGGAEETQYF. CDR3 in DNA: TGTGCCAGCTCACCAGGGGGGGCCGAGGAGACCCAGTACTTC. This sequence joins TRBV18 and TRBJ2-5, with D tentatively TRBD2 (7 bases). V lost 2 bases and J lost 5, with 12 bases in between. Germline V gene lookup returns CDR1 KGHSH and CDR2 LQKENI. CDR3 size: 14 residues.

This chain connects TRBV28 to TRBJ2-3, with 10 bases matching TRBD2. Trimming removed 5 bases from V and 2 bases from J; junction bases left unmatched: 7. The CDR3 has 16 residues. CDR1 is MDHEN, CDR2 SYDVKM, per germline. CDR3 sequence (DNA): TGTGCCAGCAGTCTAACTAGCGGGACTTACACAGATACGCAGTATTTT. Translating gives CASSLTSGTYTDTQYF.

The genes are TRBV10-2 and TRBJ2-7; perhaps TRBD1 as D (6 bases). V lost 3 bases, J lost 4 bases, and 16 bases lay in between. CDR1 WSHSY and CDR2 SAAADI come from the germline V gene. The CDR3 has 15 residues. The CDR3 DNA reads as TGCGCCAGCAGTGAATTGGGGGCGAGGCATTACGAGCAGTACTTC. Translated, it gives CASSELGARHYEQYF.

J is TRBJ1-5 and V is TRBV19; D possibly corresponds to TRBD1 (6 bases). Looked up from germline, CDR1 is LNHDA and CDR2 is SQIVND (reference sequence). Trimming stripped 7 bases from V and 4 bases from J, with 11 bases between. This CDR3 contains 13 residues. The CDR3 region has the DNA TGTGCCAGTACCCCCGACAGGAATCAGCCCCAGCATTTT. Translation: CASTPDRNQPQHF.

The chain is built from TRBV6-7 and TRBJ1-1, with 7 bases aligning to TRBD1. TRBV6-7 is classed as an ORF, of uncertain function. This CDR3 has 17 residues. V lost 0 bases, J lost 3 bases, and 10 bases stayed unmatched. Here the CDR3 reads CASSYSQGDGVDTEAFF. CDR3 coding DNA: TGTGCCAGCAGTTACTCGCAGGGGGACGGGGTTGACACTGAAGCTTTCTTT.

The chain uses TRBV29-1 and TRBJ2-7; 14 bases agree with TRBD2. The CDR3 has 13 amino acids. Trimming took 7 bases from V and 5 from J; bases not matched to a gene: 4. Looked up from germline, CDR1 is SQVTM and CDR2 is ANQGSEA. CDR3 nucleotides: TGCAGCGGAGGGGGACTAGCGGGAGACGAGCAGTACTTC. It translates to CSGGGLAGDEQYF.

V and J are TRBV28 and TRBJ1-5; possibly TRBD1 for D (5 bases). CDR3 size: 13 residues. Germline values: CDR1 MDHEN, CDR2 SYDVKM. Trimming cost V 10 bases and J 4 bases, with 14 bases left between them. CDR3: CANGGGLNQPQHF. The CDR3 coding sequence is TGTGCCAATGGGGGGGGATTGAATCAGCCCCAGCATTTT.